This entry lists 20 T cell receptor beta chains sequenced from one sample in a study of blood T cell repertoires in COVID-19. Profiling relied on immunoSEQ multiplex PCR, and the TCRdb table lists in-frame clones only, not all of them. The data hold 340,000 or so clones, with around 87% observed a single time. The specimen was peripheral blood. Receptors were obtained from a man aged 45 to 65 with active or convalescent COVID-19.

This clone was counted only a few times. The chain combines TRBV11-2 with TRBJ2-3; 8 bases are shared with TRBD2. Germline CDR1 SGHAT, CDR2 FQNNGV. The CDR3 has 17 residues. After removal of 4 bases from V and 0 bases from J, the junction contained 9 bases not matched to a gene. This CDR3 reads CASSSIGGGESTDTQYF. CDR3 nucleotides: TGTGCCAGCAGCTCGATCGGGGGGGGAGAAAGCACAGATACGCAGTATTTT. The variable domain in full, with the rest retrieved from reference TRBV11-2 and TRBJ2-3, is EAGVAQSPRYKIIEKRQSVAFWCNPISGHATLYWYQQILGQGPKLLIQFQNNGVVDDSQLPKDRFSAERLKGVDSTLKIQPAKLEDSAVYLCASSSIGGGESTDTQYFGPGTRLTVL.

This rearrangement joins TRBV5-1 to TRBJ2-7; 7 nucleotides agree with TRBD2. CDR1 is SGHRS, CDR2 YFSETQ, per germline. The CDR3 covers 14 residues. The V segment lost 0 bases and the J segment 4 bases; nucleotides outside the gene matches: 4. CDR3 in DNA: TGCGCCAGCAGCTTGGCGCGGGAGTCTTACGAGCAGTACTTC. Protein sequence: CASSLARESYEQYF.

The V call is TRBV24-1, the J call TRBJ2-3, with a tentative D call TRBD2 (7 bases). Germline V gives CDR1 KGHDR, CDR2 SFDVKD. V gave up 6 bases and J gave up 5 bases, with 20 bases separating them. The CDR3 totals 16 residues. The CDR3 sequence: CATSSLGGGPIDTQYF. CDR3 bases: TGTGCCACCAGTAGCTTAGGGGGAGGGCCAATAGATACGCAGTATTTT.

The chain carries TRBV27 and TRBJ1-3, with D possibly TRBD1 on 5 matching bases. Germline lookup yields CDR1 MNHEY and CDR2 SMNVEV (reference sequence). This CDR3 region has 13 residues. The V and J ends lost 2 bases and 3 bases respectively, with 5 bases between them. The CDR3 loop is CASSLDSGNTIYF. CDR3 sequence (DNA): TGTGCCAGCAGTTTAGACAGTGGAAACACCATATATTTT.

Turning to this clone: Within the sample, other DNA sequences also encode this same CDR3. This chain uses TRBV3-1 (or the pseudogene TRBV3-2) with TRBJ1-6; no definite D call. Germline CDR1 LGHDT, CDR2 YNNKEL (reference sequence). The CDR3 runs to 15 residues. V dropped 4 bases and J dropped 6 bases, with 13 bases sitting between them. The DNA of the CDR3 is TGTGCCAGCAGCCCCTCGAGGGAGGCTAATTCACCCCTCCACTTT. As protein: CASSPSREANSPLHF.

This clone appeared a few times. Other DNA sequences in the sample encode the same CDR3. This chain connects TRBV4-2 to TRBJ2-3; tentatively, D is TRBD1 (5 bases). V lost 0 bases, J lost 6 bases, and 13 bases lay in between. Germline values: CDR1 LGHNA, CDR2 YNFKEQ. CDR3 length equals 15 residues. The CDR3 sequence is CASSQDGALGDTQYF. CDR3 DNA sequence: TGTGCCAGCAGCCAAGATGGGGCGCTGGGGGATACGCAGTATTTT.

The V gene is TRBV4-3, the J gene TRBJ1-2; D unclear. The germline V gene encodes CDR1 LGHNA and CDR2 YSLEER. The CDR3 has 15 amino acids. V lost 2 bases and J 6 bases, leaving 16 bases between the germline ends. The CDR3 here is CASSQPRFGRDGYTF. The CDR3 nucleotides read TGCGCCAGCAGCCAACCCCGTTTTGGCCGGGATGGCTACACCTTC.

The chain employs TRBV7-8 and TRBJ2-7; TRBD1 matches at 7 bases. Germline loops: CDR1 SGHVS, CDR2 FQNEAQ. CDR3 length: 13 amino acids. The J segment lost 6 bases and the V segment lost 6 bases, leaving 8 bases of the junction unmatched. The CDR3 region is CASREGATGEQYF. The DNA for the CDR3 is TGTGCCAGCAGAGAGGGGGCGACAGGCGAGCAGTACTTC.

This chain uses TRBV11-3 with TRBJ2-7, with a weak D call TRBD2 (6 bases). From germline, CDR1 is SGHNT and CDR2 YENEEA. With 3 bases removed from V and 4 bases from J, the gap between germline ends came to 13 bases. CDR3 length: 14 residues. The CDR3 loop is CASSLSSGSYEQYF. The CDR3 DNA sequence: TGTGCCAGCAGCTTGTCAAGCGGGTCGTACGAGCAGTACTTC.

J is TRBJ2-1 and V is TRBV16; 11 bases line up with TRBD2. This CDR3 contains 15 residues. The germline gives CDR1 KGHSY, CDR2 FQNENV. V was pared by 4 bases and J by 7 bases, with 6 bases of the junction left unmatched. This chain's CDR3 is CASSPGTSGRNEQFF. CDR3 bases: TGTGCCAGCAGCCCCGGGACTAGCGGAAGGAATGAGCAGTTCTTC.

The chain carries TRBV28 and TRBJ2-2, with TRBD2 matching 8 bases. V shed 7 bases and J 5 bases; nucleotides not matched to a gene: 3. Germline lookup yields CDR1 MDHEN and CDR2 SYDVKM. The CDR3 consists of 13 residues. CDR3 sequence (DNA): TGTGCCAGCACCAGCGGGGGTACCGGGGAGCTGTTTTTT. Protein sequence: CASTSGGTGELFF. Filled out from reference TRBV28 and TRBJ2-2, the complete variable domain reads DVKVTQSSRYLVKRTGEKVFLECVQDMDHENMFWYRQDPGLGLRLIYFSYDVKMKEKGDIPEGYSVSREKKERFSLILESASTNQTSMYLCASTSGGTGELFFGEGSRLTVL.

The CDR3: CASSQDENEQYF. DNA of the CDR3: TGTGCCAGCAGCCAAGATGAGAACGAGCAGTACTTC. The rearrangement links TRBV3-1 (or the pseudogene TRBV3-2) to TRBJ2-7; unclear D gene. The CDR3 is 12 amino acids. Deletions cut 0 bases from V and 5 bases from J, with 5 bases between. In germline, CDR1 is LGHDT, CDR2 YNNKEL (reference sequence).

The chain is built from TRBV6-5 and TRBJ1-6; 9 bases map to TRBD1. Trimming at V came to 0 bases and at J to 8 bases, leaving 5 bases not matched to a gene. The CDR3 is 16 residues long. In germline, CDR1 is MNHEY, CDR2 SVGAGI. CDR3 coding DNA: TGTGCCAGCAGTTACTCCCAACGGACAGGGGATTCACCCCTCCACTTT. Translating it yields CASSYSQRTGDSPLHF.

V gene TRBV5-6 combines with J gene TRBJ2-2; 9 bases fit TRBD1. The CDR3 is 15 amino acids. CDR1 is SGHDT, CDR2 YYEEEE, per germline. V was clipped by 3 bases and J by 5 bases; unmatched bases: 5. The CDR3 DNA is TGTGCCAGCAGCTACCGGGACAGGGAGACCGGGGAGCTGTTTTTT. As protein: CASSYRDRETGELFF.

The chain links TRBV24-1 to TRBJ2-1; 9 bases match TRBD1. With V trimmed by 6 bases and J by 9 bases, 8 bases remained unmatched. The CDR3 contains 14 residues. Germline CDR1 reads KGHDR; CDR2 reads SFDVKD. This CDR3 reads CATSSQGARTEQFF. CDR3 in DNA: TGTGCCACCAGTTCACAGGGGGCGCGGACTGAGCAGTTCTTC.

The chain has TRBV7-2 and TRBJ1-3; D gene unclear. The germline V and J ends were trimmed by 4 bases and 10 bases, with 14 bases remaining between them. This CDR3 spans 13 amino acids. Per germline, CDR1 SGHTA and CDR2 FQGNSA. The CDR3 region is CASSSRRPGTIYF. In DNA, the CDR3 is TGTGCCAGCAGCTCCCGCCGGCCAGGTACCATATATTTT.

This clone was detected a few times. V is TRBV13 and J is TRBJ1-1; a weak D match, TRBD1 (6 bases). V was cut by 5 bases and J by 9 bases, with 13 bases left in between. This CDR3 contains 12 residues. Looked up from germline, CDR1 is PRHDT and CDR2 is FYEKMQ (reference sequence). CDR3 in DNA: TGTGCCAGCAGCCCCGGGACATATAAAGCTTTCTTT. Its protein product is CASSPGTYKAFF.

This clone was detected only once. The same CDR3 can be traced to other DNA sequences in this sample. The chain employs TRBV5-1 and TRBJ1-5; maybe TRBD1 (5 bases). V lost 0 bases and J lost 7, with 11 bases in between. The CDR3 spans 14 residues. Germline loops: CDR1 SGHRS, CDR2 YFSETQ. This chain's CDR3 is CASSLAGGTQPQHF. CDR3 bases: TGCGCCAGCAGCTTGGCCGGGGGTACCCAGCCCCAGCATTTT. Full variable domain (rest looked up from reference TRBV5-1 and TRBJ1-5): KAGVTQTPRYLIKTRGQQVTLSCSPISGHRSVSWYQQTPGQGLQFLFEYFSETQRNKGNFPGRFSGRQFSNSRSEMNVSTLELGDSALYLCASSLAGGTQPQHFGDGTRLSIL.

About this clone itself: The sample holds other DNA sequences that translate to the same CDR3. The rearrangement links TRBV7-6 to TRBJ1-3; possible D gene TRBD1, 5 bases. Germline assignment: CDR1 SGHVS and CDR2 FNYEAQ. The CDR3 length is 16 residues. The ends were cut back, 5 bases at V and 1 base at J, with 15 bases in the middle. CDR3 DNA sequence: TGTGCCAGCAGCCCCCAGGGCGGGGAATCTGGAAACACCATATATTTT. As protein: CASSPQGGESGNTIYF. The whole variable domain, remainder taken from reference TRBV7-6 and TRBJ1-3, is GAGVSQSPRYKVTKRGQDVALRCDPISGHVSLYWYRQALGQGPEFLTYFNYEAQQDKSGLPNDRFSAERPEGSISTLTIQRTEQRDSAMYRCASSPQGGESGNTIYFGEGSWLTVV.

The genes are TRBV7-6 and TRBJ1-2, with D maybe TRBD1 (5 bases). V lost 9 bases, J lost 2 bases, and 13 bases lay in between. The CDR3 extends over 13 amino acids. Germline V gene data show CDR1 as SGHVS and CDR2 as FNYEAQ. CDR3 sequence reads: CASRQTRNYGYTF. CDR3 nucleotide sequence: TGTGCCAGTCGACAGACTCGAAACTATGGCTACACCTTC. Full variable domain (outside the CDR3, taken from reference TRBV7-6 and TRBJ1-2): GAGVSQSPRYKVTKRGQDVALRCDPISGHVSLYWYRQALGQGPEFLTYFNYEAQQDKSGLPNDRFSAERPEGSISTLTIQRTEQRDSAMYRCASRQTRNYGYTFGSGTRLTVV.